One and the same sample provided the 21 T cell receptor beta chains below, sequenced in a study of blood T cell repertoires in COVID-19. Generated by immunoSEQ multiplex PCR, the TCRdb table keeps only in-frame clones and is missing some. Of about 240,000 clones listed, roughly four fifths were seen once; the top ten hold around 12%. Sequencing was performed on peripheral blood. These receptors were obtained from a woman aged 60-75 years with active or convalescent COVID-19.

V usage is TRBV7-2 and J usage is TRBJ2-7; 8 positions match TRBD1. Germline V CDR1 and CDR2: SGHTA, FQGNSA. V trimming: 3 bases; J trimming: 0 bases; junction bases outside the gene matches: 7. The CDR3 loop spans 16 amino acids. The CDR3 nucleotides are TGTGCCAGCAGCTTCCCGGACAGGGCCAGCTCCTACGAGCAGTACTTC. Protein product: CASSFPDRASSYEQYF.

V is TRBV5-4 and J is TRBJ2-2, with 7 bases identical to TRBD1. Looked up from germline, CDR1 is SGHNT and CDR2 is YYREEE (reference sequence). The length of the CDR3 is 18 residues. J lost 7 bases, V lost 3 bases, and 18 bases had no gene match. For the CDR3, the DNA is TGTGCCAGCAGCTCAGCAAGGGGGCCCCGGGTAGGGATCGGGGAGCTGTTTTTT. Translation: CASSSARGPRVGIGELFF.

The J gene is TRBJ1-2, the V gene TRBV11-2; D is ambiguous. V dropped 5 bases and J dropped 5 bases, with 21 bases sitting between them. CDR3 size: 16 residues. CDR1 and CDR2 (germline): SGHAT, FQNNGV. CDR3 sequence reads: CASSQRGEPRLYGYTF. CDR3 in DNA: TGTGCCAGCAGCCAACGGGGAGAGCCCCGGCTATATGGCTACACCTTC.

This clone has a handful of counts. This chain joins TRBV6-4 and TRBJ2-3, with TRBD2 identical over 8 bases. The trim removed 2 bases at V and 5 bases at J, leaving 15 bases unmatched. CDR1 is MRHNA, CDR2 SNTAGT, per germline. The CDR3 spans 18 residues. The CDR3 nucleotides are TGTGCCAGCAGTGACCGACGGGGGGGGAGACTGTATGAAGATACGCAGTATTTT. It translates to CASSDRRGGRLYEDTQYF.

The CDR3 loop reads CATSDAGAGGGADTQYF. CDR3 DNA sequence: TGTGCCACCAGTGATGCGGGAGCAGGGGGCGGTGCAGATACGCAGTATTTT. V usage is TRBV24-1 and J usage is TRBJ2-3; possibly TRBD1 for D (8 bases). Trimming took off 3 bases at V and 4 bases at J, with 19 bases between the two ends. The CDR3 runs 17 residues. Germline V lookup: CDR1 KGHDR, CDR2 SFDVKD.

The rearrangement links TRBV6-1 to TRBJ2-1; D is uncertain. V was pared by 2 bases and J by 0 bases, with 5 bases between. The CDR3 sequence is 14 residues long. CDR1 is MNHNS, CDR2 SASEGT, per germline. The CDR3 region is CASSEPISYNEQFF. CDR3 DNA sequence: TGTGCCAGCAGTGAACCCATCTCCTACAATGAGCAGTTCTTC.

The table lists this clone with a count of one. This sequence joins TRBV10-2 and TRBJ2-7, with TRBD1 as a possible D gene (6 bases). Deletions cut 0 bases from V and 3 bases from J, with 9 bases between. Germline CDR1 and CDR2: WSHSY and SAAADI. This CDR3 contains 14 residues. The chain's CDR3 is CASSESVRGYEQYF. CDR3 coding DNA: TGCGCCAGCAGTGAGTCGGTCAGGGGCTACGAGCAGTACTTC.

This CDR3 is CASRRVGPNEKLFF. The CDR3 DNA is TGTGCCAGTAGGAGGGTCGGACCTAATGAAAAACTGTTTTTT. The chain combines TRBV19 with TRBJ1-4; D is undetermined. Trimming removed 6 bases from V and 3 bases from J, with 11 bases in between. Per germline, CDR1 LNHDA and CDR2 SQIVND (reference sequence). The CDR3 spans 14 residues.

V and J are TRBV6-2 or TRBV6-3 and TRBJ1-5; D remains unclear. The V and J ends lost 6 bases and 5 bases respectively, with 11 bases between them. From germline, CDR1 is MNHEY and CDR2 SVGEGT. This CDR3 has 13 amino acids. CDR3 protein: CASSDMWDQPQHF. CDR3 DNA sequence: TGTGCCAGCAGCGACATGTGGGATCAGCCCCAGCATTTT.

J is TRBJ2-7 and V is TRBV7-2, with D perhaps matching TRBD2 (6 bases). This CDR3 has 14 residues. Germline V lookup: CDR1 SGHTA, CDR2 FQGNSA. The V end was cut by 4 bases, the J end by 1 base, with 11 bases between. The chain's CDR3 is CASSSGRGSYEQYF. The CDR3 DNA reads as TGTGCCAGCAGCTCGGGACGGGGGTCCTACGAGCAGTACTTC.

The CDR3 bases are TGTGCCAGCAGCTTAGACCCGTGGCTGAGAGGAGAGACCCAGTACTTC. It yields the protein CASSLDPWLRGETQYF. The chain couples TRBV11-2 to TRBJ2-5; no reliable D call. The germline V gene encodes CDR1 SGHAT and CDR2 FQNNGV. The CDR3 contains 16 residues. The V end was cut by 0 bases, the J end by 4 bases, with 15 bases between.

The genes are TRBV30 and TRBJ1-2; D remains unclear. The CDR3 runs 15 residues. Trimming shortened V by 6 bases and J by 0 bases, and 17 bases separated the two germline ends. From germline, CDR1 is GTSNPN and CDR2 SVGIG (reference sequence). This chain's CDR3 is CACSAGPPANYGYTF. The CDR3 nucleotides read TGTGCCTGTTCCGCGGGTCCCCCAGCTAACTATGGCTACACCTTC.

DNA of the CDR3: TGTGCCAGCAGTTCTCCGGGACAGGGGGACTACGAGCAGTACTTC. As protein: CASSSPGQGDYEQYF. The J gene is TRBJ2-7, the V gene TRBV6-6; 11 bases line up with TRBD1. The CDR3 has 15 amino acids. The trim removed 4 bases at V and 3 bases at J, leaving 5 bases unmatched. From germline, CDR1 is MNHNY and CDR2 SVGAGI (reference sequence).

The chain is built from TRBV7-2 and TRBJ1-2; 9 nucleotides agree with TRBD1. CDR3 length equals 15 residues. V shed 5 bases and J 2 bases; nucleotides not matched to a gene: 6. Germline V gives CDR1 SGHTA, CDR2 FQGNSA. The CDR3 sequence: CASSIGQGLNYGYTF. The CDR3 coding sequence is TGTGCCAGCAGCATAGGACAGGGGCTAAACTATGGCTACACCTTC. The full variable domain, its missing parts supplied by reference TRBV7-2 and TRBJ1-2, is GAGVSQSPSNKVTEKGKDVELRCDPISGHTALYWYRQSLGQGLEFLIYFQGNSAPDKSGLPSDRFSAERTGGSVSTLTIQRTQQEDSAVYLCASSIGQGLNYGYTFGSGTRLTVV.

The genes are TRBV7-9 and TRBJ2-7, with D unresolved. In germline, CDR1 is SEHNR, CDR2 FQNEAQ (reference sequence). The CDR3 sequence is 13 residues long. Between the trimmed V and J ends, which lost 0 bases and 5 bases, there was a span of 8 bases. CDR3 amino acids: CASSLADMDEQYF. The CDR3 region has the DNA TGTGCCAGCAGCTTAGCCGACATGGACGAGCAGTACTTC. The complete variable domain, with remaining parts taken from reference TRBV7-9 and TRBJ2-7, reads DTGVSQNPRHKITKRGQNVTFRCDPISEHNRLYWYRQTLGQGPEFLTYFQNEAQLEKSRLLSDRFSAERPKGSFSTLEIQRTEQGDSAMYLCASSLADMDEQYFGPGTRLTVT.

V usage is TRBV15 and J usage is TRBJ2-7; TRBD2 matches at 9 bases. The CDR3 spans 15 residues. Germline-derived CDR1 and CDR2 are LNHNV and YYDKDF (reference sequence). V trimming: 0 bases; J trimming: 3 bases; junction bases outside the gene matches: 3. CDR3 in DNA: TGTGCCACCAGCAGAGAAGCGGGGGGAAACTACGAGCAGTACTTC. Translating it yields CATSREAGGNYEQYF.

Remarks on this clone: At one boundary the junction diverges from the germline segment, which might be a read error. The chain joins TRBV7-6 to TRBJ2-1, with D perhaps matching TRBD2 (6 bases). CDR1 and CDR2 (germline): SGHVS, FNYEAQ. This CDR3 contains 15 residues. Written as DNA, the CDR3 is TGTGCCAGCGGCTTACGCGGGTCCAAAGCGGGTGAGCAGTTCTTC. Protein sequence: CASGLRGSKAGEQFF.

The chain combines TRBV4-1 with TRBJ2-1; TRBD2 aligns across 8 bases. The trim removed 4 bases at V and 0 bases at J, leaving 8 bases unmatched. Per germline, CDR1 MGHRA and CDR2 YSYEKL. The CDR3 spans 17 residues. This CDR3 is CASSLSPGGSSYNEQFF. In DNA form, the CDR3 reads TGCGCCAGCAGCCTTTCTCCGGGGGGGAGCTCCTACAATGAGCAGTTCTTC.

This sequence joins TRBV4-2 and TRBJ2-3, with 8 bases that match TRBD2. The germline CDR1 and CDR2 sequences are LGHNA and YNFKEQ. The CDR3 runs 14 residues. V lost 4 bases to trimming and J lost 1 base; unmatched junction nucleotides: 1. The CDR3 region has the DNA TGTGCCAGCAGCCCGGGGGGGCGCACAGATACGCAGTATTTT. Amino acids: CASSPGGRTDTQYF.

This chain links TRBV7-7 with TRBJ1-3; TRBD1 might be the D (5 bases). V shed 1 base and J shed 0 bases, with 7 bases lying between them. The CDR3 spans 15 residues. Germline V gene data show CDR1 as SSHAT and CDR2 as FNYEAQ (reference sequence). The CDR3 sequence: CASSLGGVSGNTIYF. Here the CDR3 DNA reads TGTGCCAGCAGCTTAGGGGGGGTCTCTGGAAACACCATATATTTT.

The chain recombines TRBV18 with TRBJ1-1, with 9 bases fitting TRBD1. The germline gives CDR1 KGHSH, CDR2 LQKENI. Trimming took 4 bases from V and 3 from J; bases not matched to a gene: 18. The CDR3 totals 19 residues. As DNA, the CDR3 is TGTGCCAGCTCACTTCTCGATTTGACAGGGGGGGTTTCGGACACTGAAGCTTTCTTT. Residues: CASSLLDLTGGVSDTEAFF.